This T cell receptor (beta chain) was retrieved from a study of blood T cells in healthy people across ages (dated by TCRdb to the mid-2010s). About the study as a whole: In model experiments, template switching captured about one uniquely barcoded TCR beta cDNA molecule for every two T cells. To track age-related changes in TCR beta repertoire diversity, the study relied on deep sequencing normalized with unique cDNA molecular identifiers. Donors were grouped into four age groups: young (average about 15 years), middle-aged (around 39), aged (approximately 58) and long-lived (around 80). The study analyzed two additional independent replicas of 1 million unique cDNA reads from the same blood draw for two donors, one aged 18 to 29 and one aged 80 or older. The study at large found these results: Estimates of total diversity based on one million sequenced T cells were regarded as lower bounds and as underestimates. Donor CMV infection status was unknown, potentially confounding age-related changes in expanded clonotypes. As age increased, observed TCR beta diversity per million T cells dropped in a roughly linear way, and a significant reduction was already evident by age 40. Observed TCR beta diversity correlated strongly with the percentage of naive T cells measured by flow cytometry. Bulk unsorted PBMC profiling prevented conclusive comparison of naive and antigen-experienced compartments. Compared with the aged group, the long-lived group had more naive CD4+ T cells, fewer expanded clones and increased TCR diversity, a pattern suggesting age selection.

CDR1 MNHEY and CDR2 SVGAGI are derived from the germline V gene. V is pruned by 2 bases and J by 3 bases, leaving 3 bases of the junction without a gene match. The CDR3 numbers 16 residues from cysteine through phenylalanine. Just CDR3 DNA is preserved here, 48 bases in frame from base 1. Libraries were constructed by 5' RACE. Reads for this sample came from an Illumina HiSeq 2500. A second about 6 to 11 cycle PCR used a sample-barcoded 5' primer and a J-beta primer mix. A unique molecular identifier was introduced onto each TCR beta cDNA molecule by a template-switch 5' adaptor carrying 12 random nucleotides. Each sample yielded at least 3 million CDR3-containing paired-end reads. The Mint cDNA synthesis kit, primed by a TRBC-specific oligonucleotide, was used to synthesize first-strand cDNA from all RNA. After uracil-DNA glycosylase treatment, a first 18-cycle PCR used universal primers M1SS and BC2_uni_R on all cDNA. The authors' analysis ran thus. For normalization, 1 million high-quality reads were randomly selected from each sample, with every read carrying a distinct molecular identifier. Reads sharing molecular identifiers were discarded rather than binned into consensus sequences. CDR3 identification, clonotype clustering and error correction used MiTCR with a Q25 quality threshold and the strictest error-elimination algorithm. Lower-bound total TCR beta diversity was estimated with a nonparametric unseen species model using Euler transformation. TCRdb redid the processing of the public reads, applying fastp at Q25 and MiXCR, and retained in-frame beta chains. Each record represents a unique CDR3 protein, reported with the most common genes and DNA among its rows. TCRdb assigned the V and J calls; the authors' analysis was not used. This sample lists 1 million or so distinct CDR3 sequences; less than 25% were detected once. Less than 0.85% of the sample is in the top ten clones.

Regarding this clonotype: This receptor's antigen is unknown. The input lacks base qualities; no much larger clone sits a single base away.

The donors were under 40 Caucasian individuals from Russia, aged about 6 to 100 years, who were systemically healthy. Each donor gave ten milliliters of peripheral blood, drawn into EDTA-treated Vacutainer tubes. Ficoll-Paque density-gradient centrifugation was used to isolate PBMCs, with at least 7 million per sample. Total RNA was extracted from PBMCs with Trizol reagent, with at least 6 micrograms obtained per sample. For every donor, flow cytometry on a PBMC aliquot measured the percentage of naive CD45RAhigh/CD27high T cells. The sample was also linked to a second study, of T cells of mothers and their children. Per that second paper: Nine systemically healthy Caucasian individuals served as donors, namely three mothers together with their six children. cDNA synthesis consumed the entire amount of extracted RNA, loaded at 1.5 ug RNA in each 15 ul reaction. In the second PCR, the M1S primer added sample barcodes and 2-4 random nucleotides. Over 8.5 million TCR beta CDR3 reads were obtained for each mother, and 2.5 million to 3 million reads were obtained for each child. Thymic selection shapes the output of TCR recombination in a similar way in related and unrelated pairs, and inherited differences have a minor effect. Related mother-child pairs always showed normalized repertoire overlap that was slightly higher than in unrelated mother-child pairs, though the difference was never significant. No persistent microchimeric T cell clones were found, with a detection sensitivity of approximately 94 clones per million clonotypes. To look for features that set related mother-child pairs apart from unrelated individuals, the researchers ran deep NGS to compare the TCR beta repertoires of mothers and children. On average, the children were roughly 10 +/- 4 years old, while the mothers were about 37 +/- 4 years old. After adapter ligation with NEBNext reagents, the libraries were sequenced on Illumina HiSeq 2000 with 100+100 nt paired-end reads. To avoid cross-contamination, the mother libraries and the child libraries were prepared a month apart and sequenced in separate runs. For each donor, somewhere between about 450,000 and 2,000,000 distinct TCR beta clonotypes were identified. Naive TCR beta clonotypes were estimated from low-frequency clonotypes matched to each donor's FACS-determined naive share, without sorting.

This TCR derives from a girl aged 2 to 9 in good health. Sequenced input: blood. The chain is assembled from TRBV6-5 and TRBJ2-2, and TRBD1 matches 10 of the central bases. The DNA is TGTGCCAGCAGTTACCCGGGACAGGGGTACACCGGGGAGCTGTTTTTT. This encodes CASSYPGQGYTGELFF.